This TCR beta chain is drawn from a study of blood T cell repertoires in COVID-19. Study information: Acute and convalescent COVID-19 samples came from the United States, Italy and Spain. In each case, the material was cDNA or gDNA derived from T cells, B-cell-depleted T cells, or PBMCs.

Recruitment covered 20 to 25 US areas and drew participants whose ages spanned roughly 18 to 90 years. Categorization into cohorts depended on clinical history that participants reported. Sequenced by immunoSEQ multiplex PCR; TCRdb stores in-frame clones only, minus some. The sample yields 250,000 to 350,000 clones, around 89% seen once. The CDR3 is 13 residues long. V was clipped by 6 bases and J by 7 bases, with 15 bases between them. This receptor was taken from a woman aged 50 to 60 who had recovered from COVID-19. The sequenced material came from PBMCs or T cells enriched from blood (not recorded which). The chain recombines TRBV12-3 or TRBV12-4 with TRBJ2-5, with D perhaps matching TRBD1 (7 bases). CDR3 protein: CASRNYQGGTQYF. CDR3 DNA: TGTGCCAGCAGAAACTATCAGGGGGGGACCCAGTACTTC.